The next 7 T cell receptor beta chains were all read from a single sample in a study of neurological immune-mediated disorders. TCRdb reprocessed the 5' RACE reads with MiXCR, giving one entry per CDR3 protein. The sample has 70,000 to 95,000 distinct CDR3 sequences; approximately 17% are singletons. Sequencing used PBMCs. The receptors come from a woman aged 40 to 50 in good health.

This clonotype was counted at least ten times. The chain uses TRBV20-1 and TRBJ1-1, with a possible D match to TRBD1 (6 bases). V shed 6 bases and J shed 5 bases, with 16 bases lying between them. Germline lookup yields CDR1 DFQATT and CDR2 SNEGSKA (reference sequence). The CDR3 totals 13 residues. The CDR3 reads CSALLGQGTEAFF. The CDR3 bases are TGCAGTGCCCTACTTGGGCAGGGGACTGAAGCTTTCTTT.

The V gene is TRBV12-3 or TRBV12-4, the J gene TRBJ1-1; D is uncertain. Between the trimmed V and J ends, which lost 3 bases and 4 bases, there was a span of 9 bases. The CDR3 sequence is 13 residues long. CDR3 nucleotides: TGTGCCAGCAGTTTGACGGTCCGCACTGAAGCTTTCTTT. This gives the protein CASSLTVRTEAFF.

With respect to this clonotype: A read error may explain this, as a much larger clone is one base away. The genes are TRBV7-3 and TRBJ2-3, with D possibly matching TRBD1 (6 bases). Deletions cut 4 bases from V and 5 bases from J, with 13 bases between. This CDR3 contains 14 residues. CDR1 and CDR2 from the germline V gene are SGHTA and FQGTGA. Written as DNA, the CDR3 is TGTGCCAGCAGCTCCATGGGGGCAGGAGATACGCAGTATTTT. This codes for CASSSMGAGDTQYF.

This clonotype was seen many times. This chain links TRBV6-5 with TRBJ2-1, with 11 bases matching TRBD2. V lost 7 bases, J lost 6 bases, and 8 bases stayed unmatched. Germline V gene data show CDR1 as MNHEY and CDR2 as SVGAGI. The CDR3 covers 15 residues. The CDR3 region is CASKASGGYPNEQFF. The CDR3 nucleotides are TGTGCCAGCAAAGCTAGCGGGGGGTACCCCAATGAGCAGTTCTTC.

This clonotype was recorded many times. This rearrangement joins TRBV5-6 to TRBJ1-5; the match to TRBD1 covers 9 bases. The junction had 3 bases not matched to a gene; V was cut back by 2 bases and J by 3 bases. This CDR3 spans 15 amino acids. The germline gives CDR1 SGHDT, CDR2 YYEEEE. CDR3 sequence (DNA): TGTGCCAGCAGCTTCAGACAGGGGGTCAATCAGCCCCAGCATTTT. Translated: CASSFRQGVNQPQHF. The complete variable domain, with remaining parts taken from reference TRBV5-6 and TRBJ1-5, reads DAGVTQSPTHLIKTRGQQVTLRCSPKSGHDTVSWYQQALGQGPQFIFQYYEEEERQRGNFPDRFSGHQFPNYSSELNVNALLLGDSALYLCASSFRQGVNQPQHFGDGTRLSIL.

This clonotype was seen many times. The rearrangement joins TRBV6-5 to TRBJ1-1; no definite D call. Trimming cost V 2 bases and J 4 bases, with 11 bases left between them. Germline V gene lookup returns CDR1 MNHEY and CDR2 SVGAGI. There are 14 residues in the CDR3. The CDR3 DNA reads as TGTGCCAGCAGTTACCCTCCCCCGGGCACTGAAGCTTTCTTT. Translation: CASSYPPPGTEAFF.

This clonotype was recorded many times. The gene calls are TRBV14 and TRBJ1-1, with TRBD1 matching over 10 bases. V lost 4 bases and J lost 4; bases outside the gene matches: 12. The CDR3 loop spans 17 amino acids. The germline gives CDR1 SGHDN, CDR2 FVKESK. CDR3 coding DNA: TGTGCCAGCAGCCGAGCCGGGACAGGGGTCTTGGGCACTGAAGCTTTCTTT. Protein product: CASSRAGTGVLGTEAFF.